The source of this T cell receptor beta chain is a study of T-cell memory formation after mild COVID-19. The TCR alpha and TCR beta cDNA libraries, bearing sample barcodes and UMIs, were generated by 5'RACE using constant-segment primers. Each CDR3 protein is one row after TCRdb ran MiXCR on the 5' RACE reads. This sample yields about 100,000 distinct CDR3 sequences, of which around an eighth are seen a single time; 39% belongs to the top ten. In this sample, this clonotype turned up a few times. V lost 4 bases, J lost 10 bases, and 6 bases stayed unmatched. Germline assignment: CDR1 SGHRS and CDR2 YFSETQ. This CDR3 spans 14 amino acids.

Sequencing was carried out using PBMCs or a T cell subset sorted from them (not recorded which). The V gene is TRBV5-1, the J gene TRBJ1-6; TRBD1 matches 9 bases. This TCR was recovered from a man younger than 30 who had mild COVID-19 (a few samples of this study predate the infection). Cell type and time point are not known. The CDR3 loop reads CASSTGTGQSPLHF. The CDR3 DNA sequence: TGCGCCAGCAGCACCGGGACAGGGCAATCACCCCTCCACTTT.